This T cell receptor beta chain was sequenced in a study of T-cell reconstitution after alpha-beta-depleted transplantation in children. Broader study findings: About two months after transplant, alpha-beta T cells reportedly came from several hundred expanded graft clones. Diversity and T-cell counts at one year after transplant derived mostly from new T cells. There were some patients whose high TCRbeta diversity at day 60 came from surviving recipient T cells and thymic progenitors.

Unique molecular identifiers were used in preparing the TCRbeta library. TCRdb reanalysed the PCR reads using MiXCR and keeps one entry per CDR3 protein. The table records 600,000 to 700,000 distinct CDR3 sequences, around 13% of them present only once. This clonotype was detected ten times or more. Its antigen is unknown. Trimming stripped 3 bases from V and 1 base from J, with 11 bases between. CDR1 DFQATT and CDR2 SNEGSKA come from the germline V gene (reference sequence). The CDR3 runs to 14 residues. The input for sequencing was PBMCs, taken before TCRalphabeta/CD19-depleted stem cell transplant. The source is a girl aged 2 to 10 with congenital amegakaryocytic thrombocytopenia, due to receive a stem cell transplant. The chain is built from TRBV20-1 and TRBJ2-3, with a possible D match to TRBD2 (5 bases). This CDR3 is CSAREASGTDTQYF. DNA for the CDR3: TGCAGTGCTAGGGAGGCGTCGGGCACAGATACGCAGTATTTT.